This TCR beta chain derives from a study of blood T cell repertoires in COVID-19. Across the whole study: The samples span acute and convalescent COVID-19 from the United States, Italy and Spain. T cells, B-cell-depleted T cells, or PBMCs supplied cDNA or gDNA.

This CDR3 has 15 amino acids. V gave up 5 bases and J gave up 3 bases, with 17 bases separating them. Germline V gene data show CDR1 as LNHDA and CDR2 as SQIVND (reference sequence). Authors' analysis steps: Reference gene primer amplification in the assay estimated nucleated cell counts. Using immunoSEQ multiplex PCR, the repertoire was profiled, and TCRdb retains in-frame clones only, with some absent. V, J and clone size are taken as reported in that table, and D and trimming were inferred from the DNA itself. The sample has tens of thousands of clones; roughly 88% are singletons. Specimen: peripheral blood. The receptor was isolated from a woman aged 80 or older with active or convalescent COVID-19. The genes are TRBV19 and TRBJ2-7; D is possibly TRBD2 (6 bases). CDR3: CASSPRGLPGYEQYF. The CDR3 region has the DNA TGTGCCAGTAGTCCCCGGGGACTTCCGGGCTACGAGCAGTACTTC.